Presented here are 15 T cell receptor beta chains from one specimen sequenced in a study of blood T cells in healthy people across ages. Primed by a sample-barcoded 5' primer and a J-beta primer mix, a second PCR proceeded for roughly 6 to 12 cycles. MiXCR, applied by TCRdb to the 5' RACE reads, yields one record per CDR3 protein. The data hold hundreds of thousands of distinct CDR3 sequences, with more than 45% observed a single time. The sequenced sample was blood. The receptors shown here come from a woman of 80 years or more in good health.

This clonotype came up a few times. The V and J genes are TRBV5-1 and TRBJ2-2, with unresolved D. CDR3 length: 16 amino acids. Trimming left V 0 bases short and J 1 base short, with 10 bases between. CDR1 and CDR2 from the germline V gene are SGHRS and YFSETQ. In nucleotides, the CDR3 is TGCGCCAGCAGCTTGGAAGTGACAATGAACACCGGGGAGCTGTTTTTT. This gives the protein CASSLEVTMNTGELFF.

This sequence joins TRBV12-3 or TRBV12-4 and TRBJ2-1; 8 positions agree with TRBD2. This CDR3 region has 15 residues. The junction had 6 bases not matched to a gene; V was cut back by 4 bases and J by 4 bases. The DNA for the CDR3 is TGTGCCAGCAGTTCGGTAGCGGGAAGGTACAATGAGCAGTTCTTC. Amino acids: CASSSVAGRYNEQFF.

The DNA of the CDR3 is TGTGCCACCAGTGACGGACTAGCTCCCCACACAGATACGCAGTATTTT. It yields the protein CATSDGLAPHTDTQYF. The chain uses TRBV24-1 and TRBJ2-3; TRBD2 matches 8 bases. There are 16 residues in the CDR3. Trimming removed 4 bases from V and 2 bases from J; junction bases left unmatched: 7. CDR1 and CDR2 (germline): KGHDR, SFDVKD.

This clonotype was counted only a few times. This sequence joins TRBV6-5 and TRBJ1-2, with unresolved D. The CDR3 sequence is 14 residues long. Germline values: CDR1 MNHEY, CDR2 SVGAGI. Trimming removed 2 bases from V and 1 base from J, with 8 bases in between. CDR3 nucleotides: TGTGCCAGCAGTTACGGAGTCCTTAACTATGGCTACACCTTC. Its protein is CASSYGVLNYGYTF.

Comment on this clonotype: At one boundary the junction diverges from the germline segment, which might be a read error. CDR3 nucleotide sequence: TGTGCCATCAGTGATGGGACTAGTGGGGTCACAGCTACGCAGTATTTT. This encodes CAISDGTSGVTATQYF. The chain combines TRBV10-3 with TRBJ2-3; 8 positions agree with TRBD2. This CDR3 spans 16 amino acids. CDR1 is ENHRY, CDR2 SYGVKD, per germline.

The genes are TRBV10-3 and TRBJ2-5, with 8 bases aligning to TRBD1. The CDR3 runs to 17 residues. Germline CDR1 reads ENHRY; CDR2 reads SYGVKD. Germline trimming cut 0 bases from V and 3 bases from J; bases unmatched to any gene: 9. This CDR3 reads CAISESAGTGLKETQYF. The CDR3 nucleotides are TGTGCCATCAGTGAGTCCGCTGGGACAGGACTTAAAGAGACCCAGTACTTC.

Remarks on this clonotype: A much larger clone lies one base from this, so it may be a read error. The genes are TRBV12-3 or TRBV12-4 and TRBJ2-5; no firm D call. TRBJ2-1 explains the end of the DNA better; the J call may be wrong. The CDR3 extends over 13 amino acids. CDR3 sequence reads: CASSLVEQETQFF. As DNA, the CDR3 is TGTGCCAGCAGTTTAGTAGAACAAGAGACCCAGTTCTTC.

Regarding this clonotype: A clone one base away is much larger, so this may be a read error. The chain has TRBV7-7 and TRBJ2-1, with 8 bases that match TRBD2. The DNA end is more similar to TRBJ2-7, so the J call may be wrong. The CDR3 has 17 amino acids. Germline CDR1 and CDR2: SSHAT and FNYEAQ (reference sequence). This chain's CDR3 is CASSLGGSGISYNEQYF. The CDR3, as DNA: TGTGCCAGCAGCTTAGGAGGTAGCGGGATCTCCTACAATGAGCAGTACTTC.

This clonotype was recorded at least ten times. This rearrangement joins TRBV6-6 to TRBJ1-5; 10 bases fit TRBD1. V was clipped by 0 bases and J by 5 bases; unmatched bases: 7. Germline V gene data show CDR1 as MNHNY and CDR2 as SVGAGI (reference sequence). CDR3 length: 17 residues. CDR3 nucleotide sequence: TGTGCCAGCAGTTACTCGAGGGTTGACAGGGGGCATCAGCCCCAGCATTTT. Its translation is CASSYSRVDRGHQPQHF.

Only a few counts were recorded for this clonotype. Just one base apart from a much larger clone, this may be a read error. The chain employs TRBV5-1 and TRBJ2-5; D possibly uses TRBD1 or TRBD2 (5 bases each). From germline, CDR1 is SGHRS and CDR2 YFSETQ. There are 15 residues in the CDR3. Between the trimmed V and J ends, which lost 2 bases and 11 bases, there was a span of 22 bases. The DNA of the CDR3 is TGCGCCAGCAGCTTAAGGACACTAGACGACAATGAGCAGTACTTC. It specifies CASSLRTLDDNEQYF.

The chain uses TRBV6-2 or TRBV6-3 and TRBJ2-7, with 11 bases aligning to TRBD2. CDR1 is MNHEY and CDR2 is SVGEGT in the germline V gene. V lost 4 bases to trimming and J lost 1 base; unmatched junction nucleotides: 6. CDR3 size: 16 residues. Written as DNA, the CDR3 is TGTGCCAGCAGTTGGGACGGACTAGCGGGTTCCTACGAGCAGTACTTC. It is translated as CASSWDGLAGSYEQYF.

This clonotype was counted at least ten times. V usage is TRBV10-3 and J usage is TRBJ1-1, with D possibly being TRBD1 (6 bases). The V and J ends lost 10 bases and 2 bases respectively, with 14 bases between them. Germline loops: CDR1 ENHRY, CDR2 SYGVKD. The CDR3 runs 13 residues. This CDR3 is CATRDTGNTEAFF. CDR3 sequence (DNA): TGTGCCACCCGGGACACTGGTAACACTGAAGCTTTCTTT.

This clonotype has ten or more counts. The rearrangement uses TRBV6-6 and TRBJ2-6; D is uncertain. The germline gives CDR1 MNHNY, CDR2 SVGAGI (reference sequence). This CDR3 has 17 residues. The ends were cut back, 6 bases at V and 0 bases at J, with 15 bases in the middle. CDR3 region: CASRPSTAISGANVLTF. The CDR3 DNA reads TGTGCCAGCAGACCATCGACGGCGATCTCTGGGGCCAACGTCCTGACTTTC.

This clonotype was seen at least ten times. This chain uses TRBV20-1 with TRBJ2-3; no clear D. The CDR3 has 12 residues. Germline V lookup: CDR1 DFQATT, CDR2 SNEGSKA (reference sequence). V was pared by 5 bases and J by 5 bases, with 11 bases between. The CDR3 DNA follows: TGCAGTGCTCGGGCAACAGTAGATACGCAGTATTTT. It codes for CSARATVDTQYF.

The CDR3 loop is CASSLRDRDSPLHF. Written as DNA, the CDR3 is TGCGCCAGCAGCTTGAGGGACAGGGATTCACCCCTCCACTTT. The chain carries TRBV5-1 and TRBJ1-6; the match to TRBD1 covers 9 bases. The V gene end was trimmed by 1 base and the J gene end by 8 bases; junction bases not matched to a gene: 1. The germline V gene encodes CDR1 SGHRS and CDR2 YFSETQ. The CDR3 is 14 residues long.